This T cell receptor beta chain was captured by sequencing in a study of long-term antiretroviral therapy in people with HIV. Running of the v3.0 immunoSEQ assay took place at survey level. Data came from immunoSEQ multiplex PCR; TCRdb stores just in-frame clones and leaves some out. This sample carries around 19,000 clones, 90% of them seen once, and the ten largest clones take 7.5% to 10%. This CDR3 is 16 amino acids long. V was pared by 6 bases and J by 0 bases, with 10 bases of the junction left unmatched. Germline values: CDR1 MNHNS, CDR2 SASEGT. Sequencing used unsorted PBMCs, obtained approximately 4.5 years before starting antiretroviral therapy. The chain carries TRBV6-1 and TRBJ1-1; TRBD1 agrees at 7 bases. The TCR was taken from a woman in her twenties or thirties with HIV. The CDR3, as DNA: TGTGCCAGCAGGGAAAGGGCAGGGGGGATGAACACTGAAGCTTTCTTT. Amino acid sequence: CASRERAGGMNTEAFF.